Listed here are 4 T cell receptor beta chains from one sample, sequenced in a study of blood T cells in healthy people across ages. Combining a sample-barcoded 5' primer with a J-beta primer mix, a second PCR ran for roughly 6 to 11 cycles. TCRdb used MiXCR to reprocess the 5' RACE reads, holding one entry per CDR3 protein. The sample records around 870,000 distinct CDR3 sequences, 25% to 35% being singletons. Input material: blood. These receptors originate from an elderly woman in good health.

This clonotype was seen repeatedly, ten times or more. This sequence joins TRBV6-2 or TRBV6-3 and TRBJ1-2, with 7 bases identical to TRBD1. With 6 bases clipped from V and 2 bases from J, the junction kept 15 bases outside the gene matches. CDR1 is MNHEY, CDR2 SVGEGT, per germline. This CDR3 is 17 amino acids long. CDR3 sequence: CASSRVSNQQGNYGYTF. As DNA, the CDR3 is TGTGCCAGCAGCCGTGTTTCTAACCAACAGGGGAACTATGGCTACACCTTC.

Comment on this clonotype: Possible read error: a much larger clone is one base away. The rearrangement links TRBV9 to TRBJ2-3, with D perhaps TRBD2 (6 bases). Germline loops: CDR1 SGDLS, CDR2 YYNGEE. V was trimmed by 2 bases and J by 0 bases, leaving 22 bases between them. This CDR3 spans 19 amino acids. Written as DNA, the CDR3 is TGTGCCAGCAGCGTGTATGGTCCCCATTTAGCGGTGAGCACAGATACGCAGTATTTT. It yields the protein CASSVYGPHLAVSTDTQYF.

Comment on this clonotype: This may arise from a read error, as a much more abundant clone is one base away. The chain recombines TRBV27 with TRBJ2-3; D ambiguous. The CDR3 loop spans 14 amino acids. Germline CDR1 and CDR2: MNHEY and SMNVEV (reference sequence). The CDR3 nucleotides are TGTGCCAGCAGTTTATCTATAAGCACAGATAAGCAGTATTTT. It encodes CASSLSISTDKQYF.

Many counts were recorded for this clonotype. A read error may produce the germline difference seen at one junction end. The V and J genes are TRBV14 and TRBJ2-1; D gene ambiguous. The CDR3 totals 12 residues. Germline V gene lookup returns CDR1 SGHDN and CDR2 FVKESK. CDR3 residues: CASSQTYNEQFF. CDR3 DNA: TGCGCCAGCAGCCAAACATACAATGAGCAGTTCTTC.